This record looks at one TCR beta chain sequence and its context. The antigen is undetermined. These data are taken from a study of cytomegalovirus exposure and HLA in healthy donors. V shed 2 bases, J shed 8 bases, and the junction held 7 bases outside the gene matches. In germline, CDR1 is SGDLS, CDR2 YYNGEE. The CDR3 covers 15 residues. Regarding the study as a whole: Prior analysis indicated that the majority of TCR beta V segments exhibited productivity approximately 87% or approximately 30% of the time.

Use of 60 Vbeta and 13 Jbeta primers characterized the PCR. Sequenced by immunoSEQ multiplex PCR; TCRdb stores in-frame clones only, minus some. The data contain approximately 150,000 clones, approximately 82% of them singletons. This TCR was recovered from a woman between 55 and 75 years old in good health and CMV-seropositive. Material: PBMCs. The chain joins TRBV9 to TRBJ2-1; 10 nucleotides match TRBD2. The CDR3 spells CASSVGLAGEDEQFF. The DNA for the CDR3 is TGTGCCAGCAGCGTCGGCCTAGCGGGAGAGGATGAGCAGTTCTTC.